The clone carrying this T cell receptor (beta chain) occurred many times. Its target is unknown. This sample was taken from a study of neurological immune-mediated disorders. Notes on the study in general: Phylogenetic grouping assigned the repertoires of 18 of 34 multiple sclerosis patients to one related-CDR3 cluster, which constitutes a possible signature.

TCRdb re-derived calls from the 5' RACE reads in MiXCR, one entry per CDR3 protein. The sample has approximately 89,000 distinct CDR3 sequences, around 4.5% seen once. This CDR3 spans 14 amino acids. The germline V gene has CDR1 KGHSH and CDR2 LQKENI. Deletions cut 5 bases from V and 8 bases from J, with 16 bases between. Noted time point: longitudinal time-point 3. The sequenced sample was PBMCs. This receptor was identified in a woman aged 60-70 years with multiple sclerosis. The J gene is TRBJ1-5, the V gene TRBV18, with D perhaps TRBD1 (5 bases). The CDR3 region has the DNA TGTGCCAGCTCATCCTTCAGGGAAGTGGAGCCCCAGCATTTT. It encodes CASSSFREVEPQHF.